This T cell receptor beta chain was captured in a study of blood T cells in healthy people across ages. The use of a sample-barcoded 5' primer and a J-beta primer mix characterized a second PCR of roughly 6 to 11 cycles. Through a template-switch adaptor with 12 random nucleotides, each cDNA molecule received a tag. Each CDR3 protein is one row after TCRdb ran MiXCR on the 5' RACE reads. This table holds roughly 650,000 distinct CDR3 sequences, roughly 32% found once. This CDR3 contains 13 residues. Germline CDR1 reads SQVTM; CDR2 reads ANQGSEA. The V and J ends lost 7 bases and 8 bases respectively, with 18 bases between them.

The clonotype comes from a woman of 80 years or more in good health. Material: blood. This chain uses TRBV29-1 with TRBJ2-1; D possibly corresponds to TRBD1 (5 bases). CDR3 bases: TGCAGCGGCGAAGATCCAGGGAACGATGAGCAGTTCTTC. Its protein is CSGEDPGNDEQFF.